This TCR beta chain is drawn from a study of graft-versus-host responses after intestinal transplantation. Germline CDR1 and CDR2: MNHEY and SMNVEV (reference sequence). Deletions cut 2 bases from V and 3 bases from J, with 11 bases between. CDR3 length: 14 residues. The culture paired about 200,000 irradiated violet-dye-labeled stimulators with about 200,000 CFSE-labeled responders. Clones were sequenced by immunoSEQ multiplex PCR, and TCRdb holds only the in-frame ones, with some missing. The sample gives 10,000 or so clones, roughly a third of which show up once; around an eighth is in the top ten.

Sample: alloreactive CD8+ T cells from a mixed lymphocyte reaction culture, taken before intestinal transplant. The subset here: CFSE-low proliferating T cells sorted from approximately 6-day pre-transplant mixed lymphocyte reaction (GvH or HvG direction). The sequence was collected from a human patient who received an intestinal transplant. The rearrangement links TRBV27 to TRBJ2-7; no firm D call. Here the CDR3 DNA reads TGTGCCAGCAGTTTAGGGCAGACCGTCTACGAGCAGTACTTC. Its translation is CASSLGQTVYEQYF.